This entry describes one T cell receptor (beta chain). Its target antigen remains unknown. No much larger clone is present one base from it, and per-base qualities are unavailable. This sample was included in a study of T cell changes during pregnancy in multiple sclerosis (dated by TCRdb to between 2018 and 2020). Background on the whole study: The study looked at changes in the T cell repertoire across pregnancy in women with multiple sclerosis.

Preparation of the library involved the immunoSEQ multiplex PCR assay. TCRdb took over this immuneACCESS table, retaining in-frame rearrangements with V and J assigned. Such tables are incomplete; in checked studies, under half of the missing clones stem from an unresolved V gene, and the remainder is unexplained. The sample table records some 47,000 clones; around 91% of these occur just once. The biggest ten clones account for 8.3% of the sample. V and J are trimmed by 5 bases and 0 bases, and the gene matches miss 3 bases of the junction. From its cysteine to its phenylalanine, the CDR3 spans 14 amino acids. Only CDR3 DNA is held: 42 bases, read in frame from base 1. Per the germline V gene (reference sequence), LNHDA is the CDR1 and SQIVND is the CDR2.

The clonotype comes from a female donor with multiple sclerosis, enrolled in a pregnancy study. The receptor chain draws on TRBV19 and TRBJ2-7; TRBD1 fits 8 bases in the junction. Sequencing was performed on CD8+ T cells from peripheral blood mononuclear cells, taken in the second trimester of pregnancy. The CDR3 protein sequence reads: CASSDRGSSYEQYF. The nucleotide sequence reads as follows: TGTGCCAGTAGTGACAGGGGAAGCTCCTACGAGCAGTACTTC.